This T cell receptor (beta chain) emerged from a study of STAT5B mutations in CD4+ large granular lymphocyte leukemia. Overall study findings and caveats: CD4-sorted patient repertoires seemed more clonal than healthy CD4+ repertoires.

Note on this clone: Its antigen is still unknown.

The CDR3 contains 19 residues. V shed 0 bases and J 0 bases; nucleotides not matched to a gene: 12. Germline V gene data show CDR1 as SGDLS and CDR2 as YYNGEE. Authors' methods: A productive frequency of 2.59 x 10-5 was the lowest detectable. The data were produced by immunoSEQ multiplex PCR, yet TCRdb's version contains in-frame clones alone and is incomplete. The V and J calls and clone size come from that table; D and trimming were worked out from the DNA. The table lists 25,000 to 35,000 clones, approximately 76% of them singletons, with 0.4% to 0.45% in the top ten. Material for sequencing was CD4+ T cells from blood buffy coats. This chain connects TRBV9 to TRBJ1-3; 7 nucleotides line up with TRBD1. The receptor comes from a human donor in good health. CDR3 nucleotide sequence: TGTGCCAGCAGCGTAGGCAGTCTACAGGGGCTCAGCTCTGGAAACACCATATATTTT. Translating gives CASSVGSLQGLSSGNTIYF. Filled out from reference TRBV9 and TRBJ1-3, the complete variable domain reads DSGVTQTPKHLITATGQRVTLRCSPRSGDLSVYWYQQSLDQGLQFLIQYYNGEERAKGNILERFSAQQFPDLHSELNLSSLELGDSALYFCASSVGSLQGLSSGNTIYFGEGSWLTVV.